This T cell receptor (beta chain) derives from a study of T cells in women clearing cervical HPV infection. With regard to this clone: The read ends 3 residues shy of where the CDR3 ends; the end is completed using the germline J gene.

The V gene end was trimmed by 0 bases and the J gene end by 4 bases; junction bases not matched to a gene: 6. Germline loops: CDR1 SGHRS, CDR2 YFSETQ. This CDR3 spans 16 amino acids. Produced via immunoSEQ multiplex PCR; TCRdb's table is partial and in-frame only. This sample's table reports approximately 23,000 clones. The sample taken for sequencing was blood buffy coat. The chain uses TRBV5-1 and TRBJ2-3; 9 nucleotides line up with TRBD2. The TCR originated in a woman between 18 and 69 years old with a cervical HPV16 infection that either progressed to CIN3+ or cleared (not recorded which). Here the CDR3 reads CASSLGSGRSSDTQYF. The CDR3 DNA, read in part, is TGCGCCAGCAGCTTGGGAAGCGGGAGGAGCTCAGATACG.